Following are 13 T cell receptor beta chains from one sample sequenced in a study of early T cells in non-severe SARS-CoV-2 infection. MiXCR, run by TCRdb on the 5' RACE reads, gives a single entry per CDR3 protein. The sample lists fewer than 95,000 distinct CDR3 sequences; approximately 15% were seen once. Here the sequenced sample was whole blood, taken at baseline. These receptors all come from an adult who was a healthcare worker with PCR-confirmed SARS-CoV-2 infection or an uninfected control (not recorded which).

This clonotype was seen more than once but under ten times. The V and J genes are TRBV4-1 and TRBJ2-1; D not certain. Germline CDR1 MGHRA, CDR2 YSYEKL. This CDR3 comprises 15 residues. Trimming removed 0 bases from V and 2 bases from J, with 8 bases in between. CDR3 residues: CASSQDIATYNEQFF. The CDR3 DNA reads as TGCGCCAGCAGCCAAGACATCGCGACCTACAATGAGCAGTTCTTC.

This clonotype was picked up many times. The J gene is TRBJ2-3, the V gene TRBV19; D is perhaps TRBD1 or TRBD2 (5 bases each). In germline, CDR1 is LNHDA, CDR2 SQIVND (reference sequence). Trimming took 6 bases from V and 7 from J, leaving 20 bases between them. The length of the CDR3 is 15 residues. The CDR3 nucleotides are TGTGCCAGTAGCTACCGGGACGGTTTTACTTATACGCAGTATTTT. Translated: CASSYRDGFTYTQYF.

This chain joins TRBV29-1 and TRBJ2-5, with D uncertain. Trimming removed 6 bases from V and 5 bases from J, with 10 bases in between. The length of the CDR3 is 11 residues. Germline V gene sequence: CDR1 SQVTM, CDR2 ANQGSEA. The CDR3 here is CSVSVAETQYF. In DNA form, the CDR3 reads TGCAGCGTGTCGGTCGCTGAGACCCAGTACTTC.

This clonotype has just a few counts. This chain links TRBV14 with TRBJ1-6; D remains ambiguous. Trimming cost V 11 bases and J 8 bases, with 4 bases left between them. CDR1 is SGHDN, CDR2 FVKESK, per germline. The CDR3 has 9 residues. Here the CDR3 DNA reads TGTGCCCCTCATTCACCCCTCCACTTT. Translating gives CAPHSPLHF.

The table lists this clonotype with a few counts. The chain has TRBV6-1 and TRBJ2-7; maybe TRBD2 (7 bases). Germline V gene sequence: CDR1 MNHNS, CDR2 SASEGT. The CDR3 length is 11 residues. Trimming stripped 11 bases from V and 9 bases from J, with 17 bases between. The CDR3: CAGRGGQGQYF. CDR3 nucleotides: TGTGCCGGCCGCGGGGGCCAGGGGCAGTACTTC.

The chain joins TRBV6-6 to TRBJ2-1; D is perhaps TRBD1 or TRBD2 (5 bases each). This CDR3 region has 16 residues. Germline-derived CDR1 and CDR2 are MNHNY and SVGAGI (reference sequence). V was trimmed by 5 bases and J by 5 bases, leaving 19 bases between them. The CDR3 bases are TGTGCCAGCAGTCGGGGCATTGGGTCGGGCGACAATGAGCAGTTCTTC. Translating gives CASSRGIGSGDNEQFF.

In its sample, this clonotype was seen many times. The chain employs TRBV5-1 and TRBJ2-1; D may be TRBD2 (6 bases). This CDR3 is built from 16 residues. The ends were cut back, 3 bases at V and 9 bases at J, with 22 bases in the middle. Germline V lookup: CDR1 SGHRS, CDR2 YFSETQ. CDR3 coding DNA: TGCGCCAGCAGCTCGGGACTCCTAGGAAAGTTCGGTGAGCAGTTCTTC. Translated, it gives CASSSGLLGKFGEQFF.

V usage is TRBV9 and J usage is TRBJ2-1; TRBD2 matches 12 bases. After removal of 4 bases from V and 9 bases from J, the junction contained 5 bases not matched to a gene. The CDR3 is 14 amino acids. From germline, CDR1 is SGDLS and CDR2 YYNGEE. The DNA for the CDR3 is TGTGCCAGCAGCATAGGACTAGCGGGAACTGAGCAGTTCTTC. Translated, it gives CASSIGLAGTEQFF.

This clonotype was found a few times. The J gene is TRBJ2-7, the V gene TRBV9; TRBD1 might be the D (6 bases). The CDR3 sequence is 14 residues long. V was cut by 4 bases and J by 3 bases, with 14 bases left in between. Germline CDR1 SGDLS, CDR2 YYNGEE. The CDR3 DNA follows: TGTGCCAGCAGCCCCCAGACAGGTCTCTACGAGCAGTACTTC. Amino acid sequence: CASSPQTGLYEQYF.

CDR3 sequence (DNA): TGCGCCAGCAGCCAAGGGATGCGGCGTTCCTACAATGAGCAGTTCTTC. It encodes CASSQGMRRSYNEQFF. V and J are TRBV4-3 and TRBJ2-1, with D uncertain. The CDR3 runs 16 residues. The V gene lost 1 base and the J gene lost 1 base, with 11 bases spanning the gap. Per germline, CDR1 LGHNA and CDR2 YSLEER.

The J gene is TRBJ2-6, the V gene TRBV28; D is uncertain. The V end was cut by 0 bases, the J end by 4 bases, with 7 bases between. The CDR3 has 15 residues. Per the germline V gene, CDR1 is MDHEN and CDR2 is SYDVKM. The CDR3 spells CASSLWLLGANVLTF. For the CDR3, the DNA is TGTGCCAGCAGTTTATGGCTTTTGGGGGCCAACGTCCTGACTTTC.

This chain connects TRBV10-1 to TRBJ2-3; 14 bases line up with TRBD2. CDR3 length: 16 amino acids. CDR1 is WNHNN and CDR2 is SYGVQD in the germline V gene (reference sequence). The trim removed 4 bases at V and 3 bases at J, leaving 3 bases unmatched. CDR3 sequence (DNA): TGCGCCAGCAGTGGACTAGCGGGAGGGCCAACAGATACGCAGTATTTT. Its translation: CASSGLAGGPTDTQYF.

This clonotype was seen at least ten times. The chain employs TRBV4-1 and TRBJ1-1; 8 nucleotides match TRBD1. This CDR3 contains 15 residues. With V trimmed by 4 bases and J by 7 bases, 11 bases remained unmatched. Germline assignment: CDR1 MGHRA and CDR2 YSYEKL. CDR3 DNA sequence: TGCGCCAGCAGCCTAACCGGGACAGGCAGAGTTGAAGCTTTCTTT. This translates into CASSLTGTGRVEAFF.